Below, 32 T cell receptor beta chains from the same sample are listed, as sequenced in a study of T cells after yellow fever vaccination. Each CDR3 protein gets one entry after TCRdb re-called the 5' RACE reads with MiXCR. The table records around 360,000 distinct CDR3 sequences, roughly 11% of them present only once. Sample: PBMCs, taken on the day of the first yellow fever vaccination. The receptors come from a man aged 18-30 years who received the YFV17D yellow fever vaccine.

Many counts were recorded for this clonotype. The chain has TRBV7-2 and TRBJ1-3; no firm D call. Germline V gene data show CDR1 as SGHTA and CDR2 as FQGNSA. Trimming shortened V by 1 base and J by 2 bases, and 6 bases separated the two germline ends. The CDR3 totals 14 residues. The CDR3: CASSLVRAGNTIYF. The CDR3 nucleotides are TGTGCCAGCAGCTTAGTCCGGGCTGGAAACACCATATATTTT.

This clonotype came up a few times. CDR3 nucleotide sequence: TGCGCCAGCAGCCACCTTTCCGGGAGGGACAAAAACATTCAGTACTTC. This codes for CASSHLSGRDKNIQYF. The chain has TRBV4-1 and TRBJ2-4; 8 nucleotides align to TRBD2. Germline values: CDR1 MGHRA, CDR2 YSYEKL. V was clipped by 3 bases and J by 3 bases; unmatched bases: 7. This CDR3 region has 16 residues.

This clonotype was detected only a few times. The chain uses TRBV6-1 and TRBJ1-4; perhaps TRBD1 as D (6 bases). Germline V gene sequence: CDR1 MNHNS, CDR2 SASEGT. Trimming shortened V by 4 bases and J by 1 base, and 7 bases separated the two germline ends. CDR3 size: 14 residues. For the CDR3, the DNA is TGTGCCAGCAGTGCACAGGGAACTAATGAAAAACTGTTTTTT. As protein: CASSAQGTNEKLFF.

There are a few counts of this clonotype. The CDR3: CASSPNTGFTEAFF. The CDR3 DNA is TGCGCCAGCAGCCCTAACACAGGGTTCACTGAAGCTTTCTTT. The chain joins TRBV5-1 to TRBJ1-1; D is perhaps TRBD1 (6 bases). The CDR3 spans 14 residues. The V gene's germline CDR1 is SGHRS and CDR2 YFSETQ. Trimming left V 4 bases short and J 4 bases short, with 14 bases between.

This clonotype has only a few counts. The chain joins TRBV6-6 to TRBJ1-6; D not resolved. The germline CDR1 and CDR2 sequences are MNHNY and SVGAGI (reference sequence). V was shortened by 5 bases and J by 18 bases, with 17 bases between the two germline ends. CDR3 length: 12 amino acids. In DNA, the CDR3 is TGTGCCAGCAGTCTAGAGCCAACTCTCCCCCACTTT. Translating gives CASSLEPTLPHF.

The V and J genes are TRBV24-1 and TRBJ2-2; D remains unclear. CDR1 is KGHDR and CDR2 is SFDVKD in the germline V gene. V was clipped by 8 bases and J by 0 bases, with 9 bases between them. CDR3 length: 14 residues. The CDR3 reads CATTGDSNTGELFF. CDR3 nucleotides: TGTGCCACCACAGGCGACTCGAACACCGGGGAGCTGTTTTTT.

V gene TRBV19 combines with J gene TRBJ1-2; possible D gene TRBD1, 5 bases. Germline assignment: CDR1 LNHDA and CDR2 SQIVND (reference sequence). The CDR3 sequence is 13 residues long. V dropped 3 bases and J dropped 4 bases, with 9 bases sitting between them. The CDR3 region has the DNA TGTGCCAGTAGTATGGACACACTCTATGGCTACACCTTC. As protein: CASSMDTLYGYTF.

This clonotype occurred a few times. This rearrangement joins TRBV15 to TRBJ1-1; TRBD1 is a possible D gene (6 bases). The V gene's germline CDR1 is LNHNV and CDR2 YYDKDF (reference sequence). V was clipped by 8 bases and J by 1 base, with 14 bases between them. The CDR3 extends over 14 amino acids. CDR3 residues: CATEEDRGNTEAFF. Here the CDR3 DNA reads TGTGCCACCGAAGAGGACAGAGGGAACACTGAAGCTTTCTTT.

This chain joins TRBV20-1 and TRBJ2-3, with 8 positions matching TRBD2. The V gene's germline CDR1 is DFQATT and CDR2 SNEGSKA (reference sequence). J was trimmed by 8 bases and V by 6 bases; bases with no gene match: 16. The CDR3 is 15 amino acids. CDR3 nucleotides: TGCAGTGCCATTCAGACGGGGGGGGGGACGGGTACGCAGTATTTT. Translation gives CSAIQTGGGTGTQYF.

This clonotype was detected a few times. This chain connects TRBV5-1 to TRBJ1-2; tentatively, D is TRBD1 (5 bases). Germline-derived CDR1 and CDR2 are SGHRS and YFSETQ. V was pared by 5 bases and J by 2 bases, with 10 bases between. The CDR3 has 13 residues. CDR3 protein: CASRSTVNYGYTF. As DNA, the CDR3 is TGCGCCAGCAGGTCGACAGTAAACTATGGCTACACCTTC.

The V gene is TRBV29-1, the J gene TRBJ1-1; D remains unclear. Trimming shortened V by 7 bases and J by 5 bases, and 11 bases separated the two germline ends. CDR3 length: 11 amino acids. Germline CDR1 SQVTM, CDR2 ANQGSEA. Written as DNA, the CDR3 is TGCAGCGCCCCGGCCGGGACTGAAGCTTTCTTT. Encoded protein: CSAPAGTEAFF.

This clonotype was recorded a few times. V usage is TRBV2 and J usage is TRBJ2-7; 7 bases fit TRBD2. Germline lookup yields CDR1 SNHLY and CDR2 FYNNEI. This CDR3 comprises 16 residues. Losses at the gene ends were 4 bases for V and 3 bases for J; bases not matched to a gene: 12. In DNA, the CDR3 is TGTGCCAGCAGTGCCTCCCCCGGGGGGACGGTCTACGAGCAGTACTTC. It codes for CASSASPGGTVYEQYF.

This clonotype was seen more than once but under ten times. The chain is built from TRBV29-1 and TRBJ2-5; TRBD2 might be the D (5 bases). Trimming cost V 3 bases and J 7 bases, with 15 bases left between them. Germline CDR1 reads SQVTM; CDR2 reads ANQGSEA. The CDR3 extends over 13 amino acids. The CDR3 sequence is CSVDVLTGGTQYF. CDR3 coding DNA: TGCAGCGTTGACGTCTTAACCGGAGGGACCCAGTACTTC.

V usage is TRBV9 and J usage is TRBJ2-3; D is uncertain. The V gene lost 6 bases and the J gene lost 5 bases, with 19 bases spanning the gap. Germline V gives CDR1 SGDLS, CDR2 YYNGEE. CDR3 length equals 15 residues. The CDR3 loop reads CASTPQGGVKDTQYF. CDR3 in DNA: TGTGCCAGCACCCCGCAAGGTGGGGTTAAAGATACGCAGTATTTT. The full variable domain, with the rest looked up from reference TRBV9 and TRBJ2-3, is DSGVTQTPKHLITATGQRVTLRCSPRSGDLSVYWYQQSLDQGLQFLIQYYNGEERAKGNILERFSAQQFPDLHSELNLSSLELGDSALYFCASTPQGGVKDTQYFGPGTRLTVL.

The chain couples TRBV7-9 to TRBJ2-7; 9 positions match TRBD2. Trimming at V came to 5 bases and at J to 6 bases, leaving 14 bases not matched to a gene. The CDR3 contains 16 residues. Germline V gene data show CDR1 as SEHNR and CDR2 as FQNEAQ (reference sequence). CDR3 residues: CASSVIGTSNRAEQYF. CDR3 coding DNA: TGTGCCAGCAGCGTCATCGGGACTAGCAATCGGGCCGAGCAGTACTTC. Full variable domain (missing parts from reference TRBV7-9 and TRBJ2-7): DTGVSQNPRHKITKRGQNVTFRCDPISEHNRLYWYRQTLGQGPEFLTYFQNEAQLEKSRLLSDRFSAERPKGSFSTLEIQRTEQGDSAMYLCASSVIGTSNRAEQYFGPGTRLTVT.

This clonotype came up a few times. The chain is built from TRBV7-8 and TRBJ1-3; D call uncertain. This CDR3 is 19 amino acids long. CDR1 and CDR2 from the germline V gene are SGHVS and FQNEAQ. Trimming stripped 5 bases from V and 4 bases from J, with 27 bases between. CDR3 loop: CASSPFVLSRVAIGNTIYF. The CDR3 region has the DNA TGTGCCAGCAGCCCCTTTGTCCTTTCCCGGGTAGCAATCGGAAACACCATATATTTT.

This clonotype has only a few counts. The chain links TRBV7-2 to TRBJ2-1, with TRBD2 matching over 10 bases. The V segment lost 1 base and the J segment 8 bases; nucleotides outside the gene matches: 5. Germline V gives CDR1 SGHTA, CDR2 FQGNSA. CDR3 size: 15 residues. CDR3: CASSLELAGQDEQFF. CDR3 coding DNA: TGTGCCAGCAGCTTAGAACTAGCGGGACAGGATGAGCAGTTCTTC.

The CDR3 sequence is CASSPAFRAGETQYF. Written as DNA, the CDR3 is TGTGCCAGCAGTCCAGCCTTCAGGGCGGGGGAGACCCAGTACTTC. The V gene is TRBV27, the J gene TRBJ2-5; a possible D gene is TRBD2 (6 bases). CDR1 MNHEY and CDR2 SMNVEV come from the germline V gene (reference sequence). Trimming shortened V by 5 bases and J by 5 bases, and 18 bases separated the two germline ends. This CDR3 is 15 amino acids long.

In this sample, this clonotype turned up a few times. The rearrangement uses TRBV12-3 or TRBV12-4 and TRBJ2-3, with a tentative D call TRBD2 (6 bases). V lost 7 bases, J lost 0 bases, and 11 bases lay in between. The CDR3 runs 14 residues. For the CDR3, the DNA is TGTGCCAGCACCGCGGGGAGTAGCACAGATACGCAGTATTTT. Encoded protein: CASTAGSSTDTQYF.

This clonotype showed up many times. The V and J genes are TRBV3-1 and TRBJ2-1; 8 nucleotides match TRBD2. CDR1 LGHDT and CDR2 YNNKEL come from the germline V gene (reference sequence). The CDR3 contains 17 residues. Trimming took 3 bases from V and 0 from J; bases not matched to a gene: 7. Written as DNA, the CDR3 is TGTGCCAGCAGCCAGGCCGGCAGCGGGGGCTCCTACAATGAGCAGTTCTTC. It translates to CASSQAGSGGSYNEQFF.

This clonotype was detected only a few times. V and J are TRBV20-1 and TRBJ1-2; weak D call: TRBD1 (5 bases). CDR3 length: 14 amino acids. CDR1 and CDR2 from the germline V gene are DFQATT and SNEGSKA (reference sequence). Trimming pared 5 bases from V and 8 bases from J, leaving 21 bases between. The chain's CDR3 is CSAAISGGVGGYTF. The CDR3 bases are TGCAGTGCTGCAATCAGTGGGGGGGTGGGAGGCTACACCTTC.

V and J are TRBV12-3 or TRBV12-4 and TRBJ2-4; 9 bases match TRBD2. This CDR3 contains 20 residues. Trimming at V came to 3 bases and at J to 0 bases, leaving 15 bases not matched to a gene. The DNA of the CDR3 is TGTGCCAGCAGTTTGGGCCAGCTAGCGGGGCGGCCCTTAGCCAAAAACATTCAGTACTTC. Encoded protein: CASSLGQLAGRPLAKNIQYF.

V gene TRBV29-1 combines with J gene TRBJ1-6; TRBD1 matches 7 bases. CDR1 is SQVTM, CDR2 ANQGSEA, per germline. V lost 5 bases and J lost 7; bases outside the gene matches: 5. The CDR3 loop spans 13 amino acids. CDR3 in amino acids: CSVITGVNSPLHF. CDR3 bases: TGCAGCGTTATTACAGGGGTAAATTCACCCCTCCACTTT.

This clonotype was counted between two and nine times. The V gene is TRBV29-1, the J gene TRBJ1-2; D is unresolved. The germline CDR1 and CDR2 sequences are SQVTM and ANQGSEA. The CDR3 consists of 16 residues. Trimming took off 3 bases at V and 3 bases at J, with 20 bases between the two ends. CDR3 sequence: CSVEEIQLRGDYGYTF. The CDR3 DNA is TGCAGCGTTGAGGAAATCCAACTCCGCGGGGACTATGGCTACACCTTC.

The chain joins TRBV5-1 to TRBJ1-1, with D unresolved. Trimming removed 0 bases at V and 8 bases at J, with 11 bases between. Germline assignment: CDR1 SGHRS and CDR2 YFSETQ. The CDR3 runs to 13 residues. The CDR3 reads CASSLGQDAEAFF. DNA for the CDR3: TGCGCCAGCAGCTTGGGCCAGGATGCCGAAGCTTTCTTT.

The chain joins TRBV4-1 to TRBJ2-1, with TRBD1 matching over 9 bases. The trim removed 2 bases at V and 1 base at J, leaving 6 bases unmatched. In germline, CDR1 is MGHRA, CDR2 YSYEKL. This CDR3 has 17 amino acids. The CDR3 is CASSQLPGQGSYNEQFF. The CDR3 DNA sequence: TGCGCCAGCAGCCAATTACCGGGACAGGGATCCTACAATGAGCAGTTCTTC.

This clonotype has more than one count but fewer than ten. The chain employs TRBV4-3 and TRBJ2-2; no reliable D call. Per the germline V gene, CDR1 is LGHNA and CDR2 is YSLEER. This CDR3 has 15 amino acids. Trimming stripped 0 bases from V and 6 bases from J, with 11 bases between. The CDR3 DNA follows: TGCGCCAGCAGCCAAGATTCATTAACAGCCGGGGAGCTGTTTTTT. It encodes CASSQDSLTAGELFF.

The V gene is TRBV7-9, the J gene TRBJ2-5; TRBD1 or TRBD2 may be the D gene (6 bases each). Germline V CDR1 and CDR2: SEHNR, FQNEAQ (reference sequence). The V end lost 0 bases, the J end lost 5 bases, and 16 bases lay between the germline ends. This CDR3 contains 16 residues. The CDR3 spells CASSLARGHPPETQYF. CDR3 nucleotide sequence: TGTGCCAGCAGCTTAGCTCGGGGGCATCCGCCCGAGACCCAGTACTTC.

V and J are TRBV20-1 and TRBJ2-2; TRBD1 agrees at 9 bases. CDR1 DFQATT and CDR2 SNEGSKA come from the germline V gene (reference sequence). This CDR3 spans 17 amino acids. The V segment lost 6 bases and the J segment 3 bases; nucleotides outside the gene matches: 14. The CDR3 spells CSAPGGQGEGYTGELFF. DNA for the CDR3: TGCAGTGCCCCCGGGGGACAGGGAGAGGGATACACCGGGGAGCTGTTTTTT.

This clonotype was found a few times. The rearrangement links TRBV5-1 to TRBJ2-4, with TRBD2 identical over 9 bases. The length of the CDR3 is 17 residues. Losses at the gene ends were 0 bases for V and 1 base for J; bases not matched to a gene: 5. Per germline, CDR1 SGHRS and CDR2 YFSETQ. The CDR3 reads CASSLAASGAAKNIQYF. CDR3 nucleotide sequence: TGCGCCAGCAGCTTGGCCGCTAGCGGGGCCGCCAAAAACATTCAGTACTTC. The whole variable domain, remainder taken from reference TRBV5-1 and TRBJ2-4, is KAGVTQTPRYLIKTRGQQVTLSCSPISGHRSVSWYQQTPGQGLQFLFEYFSETQRNKGNFPGRFSGRQFSNSRSEMNVSTLELGDSALYLCASSLAASGAAKNIQYFGAGTRLSVL.

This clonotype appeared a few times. The CDR3 loop reads CAISVGEENTGELFF. Here the CDR3 DNA reads TGTGCCATCAGTGTCGGGGAAGAGAACACCGGGGAGCTGTTTTTT. V is TRBV10-3 and J is TRBJ2-2; D may be TRBD2 (5 bases). This CDR3 has 15 residues. The V end lost 4 bases, the J end lost 1 base, and 10 bases lay between the germline ends. The germline gives CDR1 ENHRY, CDR2 SYGVKD.

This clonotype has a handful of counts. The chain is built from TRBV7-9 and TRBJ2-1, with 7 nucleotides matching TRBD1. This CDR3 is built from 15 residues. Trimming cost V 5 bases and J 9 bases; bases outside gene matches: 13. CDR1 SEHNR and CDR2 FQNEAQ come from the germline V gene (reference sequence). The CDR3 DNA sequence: TGTGCCAGCAGCCCGCCGGGACAGCGGAACGGTGAGCAGTTCTTC. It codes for CASSPPGQRNGEQFF.